This is a list of T cell receptor beta chains from one sample in a study of T cells after posttransplantation cyclophosphamide. Produced via immunoSEQ multiplex PCR; TCRdb's table is partial and in-frame only. The sample holds about 66,000 clones, just under 95% seen once. What was sequenced was PBMCs. These receptors came from a woman aged 25 to 45 in good health and a related stem cell transplant donor. The CDR3 runs from the conserved cysteine through the conserved F or W. A D gene is named only where the DNA matches it firmly. Size is stated for part of the rows, as once, few or many counts, or as a class when the clone is expanded.

D gene	clone size	V gene	J gene	CDR3 protein	CDR3 DNA
TRBD1	.	TRBV7-2	TRBJ2-4	CASGRQGATKNIQYF	TGTGCCAGCGGCCGACAGGGGGCCACCAAAAACATTCAGTACTTC
TRBD2	once	TRBV19	TRBJ2-2	CASSHGLAANTGELFF	TGTGCCAGTAGTCATGGACTAGCGGCGAACACCGGGGAGCTGTTTTTT
.	.	TRBV5-1	TRBJ2-7	CASSFGISYEQYF	TGCGCCAGCAGCTTTGGGATTTCCTACGAGCAGTACTTC
TRBD2	.	TRBV10-3	TRBJ2-5	CAISEYSGGQETQYF	TGTGCCATCAGTGAATATAGCGGGGGCCAAGAGACCCAGTACTTC
.	.	TRBV9	TRBJ2-3	CASSVAANTDTQYF	TGTGCCAGCAGCGTAGCGGCCAACACAGATACGCAGTATTTT
.	.	TRBV20-1	TRBJ1-2	CRNNYGYTF	TGCAGGAATAACTATGGCTACACCTTC
.	.	TRBV19	TRBJ2-1	CASSGAQGIYNEQFF	TGTGCCAGTAGCGGGGCCCAGGGAATTTACAATGAGCAGTTCTTC
.	once	TRBV29-1	TRBJ2-1	CSVGSQTVSNEQFF	TGCAGCGTTGGGAGTCAAACGGTCTCCAATGAGCAGTTCTTC
.	.	TRBV19	TRBJ1-1	CASSETGRFMNTEAFF	TGTGCCAGTAGCGAAACCGGGAGGTTCATGAACACTGAAGCTTTCTTT
TRBD2	.	TRBV9	TRBJ2-5	CASSVSSGQETQYF	TGTGCCAGCAGCGTTAGTAGCGGGCAAGAGACCCAGTACTTC
.	.	TRBV5-6	TRBJ2-5	CASSLGAGVETQYF	TGTGCCAGCAGCTTGGGGGCAGGGGTTGAGACCCAGTACTTC
TRBD1	once	TRBV15	TRBJ2-7	CATSRTDRGYEQYF	TGTGCCACCTCACGGACCGACAGGGGCTACGAGCAGTACTTC
.	once	TRBV7-9	TRBJ1-2	CASSLEGPEIYGYTF	TGTGCCAGCAGCTTAGAGGGTCCAGAAATCTATGGCTACACCTTC
.	.	TRBV4-2	TRBJ1-1	CASSQDLGREAFF	TGTGCCAGCAGCCAAGATTTGGGCAGGGAAGCTTTCTTT
.	.	TRBV9	TRBJ1-2	CASSARGMSYGYTF	TGTGCCAGCAGCGCCAGGGGCATGAGCTATGGCTACACCTTC
.	few	TRBV27	TRBJ1-2	CASSWEQGGSYGYTF	TGTGCCAGCAGTTGGGAACAGGGAGGGAGCTATGGCTACACCTTC